One sample yielded the 19 T cell receptor beta chains listed below, sequenced in a study of early T cells in non-severe SARS-CoV-2 infection. TCRdb independently ran MiXCR on the 5' RACE reads; one entry per CDR3 protein. The sample has 25,000 to 30,000 distinct CDR3 sequences; about 4.1% are singletons. The material sequenced was whole blood. Receptors originate from an adult who was a healthcare worker with PCR-confirmed SARS-CoV-2 infection or an uninfected control (not recorded which).

This clonotype was observed at least ten times. The rearrangement uses TRBV6-2 or TRBV6-3 and TRBJ2-2; 7 bases are shared with TRBD1. Germline V gene sequence: CDR1 MNHEY, CDR2 SVGEGT. This CDR3 region has 15 residues. Unmatched junction bases numbered 0, after V lost 2 bases and J lost 0 bases. The CDR3 DNA reads TGTGCCAGCAGTTACCAGGGGGCGAACACCGGGGAGCTGTTTTTT. Protein: CASSYQGANTGELFF.

This clonotype showed up many times. The gene calls are TRBV4-3 and TRBJ1-4, with a possible D match to TRBD1 (5 bases). Germline V lookup: CDR1 LGHNA, CDR2 YSLEER. Trimming shortened V by 1 base and J by 0 bases, and 18 bases separated the two germline ends. The CDR3 contains 19 residues. The CDR3 DNA is TGCGCCAGCAGCCAAGCTTTTCGGGGGAGGGGAACAACTAATGAAAAACTGTTTTTT. This codes for CASSQAFRGRGTTNEKLFF.

This clonotype was found many times. The chain couples TRBV28 to TRBJ1-6, with D uncertain. This CDR3 is built from 13 residues. V was pared by 8 bases and J by 9 bases, with 14 bases between. Germline V gene lookup returns CDR1 MDHEN and CDR2 SYDVKM. CDR3 DNA: TGTGCCAGCCAAAGGAAGGGTAGTTCACCCCTCCACTTT. It translates to CASQRKGSSPLHF.

This clonotype was counted ten times or more. V is TRBV5-1 and J is TRBJ2-5; TRBD2 might be the D (5 bases). The CDR3 totals 13 residues. Germline CDR1 SGHRS, CDR2 YFSETQ. Trimming took off 2 bases at V and 5 bases at J, with 10 bases between the two ends. CDR3 coding DNA: TGCGCCAGCAGCTTAAGGGAGTGGGAGACCCAGTACTTC. This translates into CASSLREWETQYF.

The CDR3 reads CASSVGLAGATTDTQYF. CDR3 nucleotides: TGTGCCAGCAGCGTAGGGCTAGCGGGGGCCACAACAGATACGCAGTATTTT. The V and J genes are TRBV9 and TRBJ2-3; 10 bases match TRBD2. The V gene end was trimmed by 0 bases and the J gene end by 3 bases; junction bases not matched to a gene: 7. The germline gives CDR1 SGDLS, CDR2 YYNGEE. CDR3 size: 17 residues.

This clonotype was counted many times. The V and J genes are TRBV7-3 and TRBJ2-1, with 10 bases identical to TRBD2. From germline, CDR1 is SGHTA and CDR2 FQGTGA. V dropped 5 bases and J dropped 4; count of bases not matched to a gene: 5. CDR3 length equals 15 residues. Written as DNA, the CDR3 is TGTGCCAGCAGCCTAGGACTAGCGGTTTACAATGAGCAGTTCTTC. This gives the protein CASSLGLAVYNEQFF.

There are a few counts of this clonotype. The chain couples TRBV7-9 to TRBJ2-1, with 8 bases lining up with TRBD2. Trimming took 3 bases from V and 13 from J; bases not matched to a gene: 11. CDR3 length: 14 residues. Germline lookup yields CDR1 SEHNR and CDR2 FQNEAQ (reference sequence). In DNA, the CDR3 is TGTGCCAGCAGCTTCGTTGGGACTAGGGATCCCCAGTTCTTC. Protein: CASSFVGTRDPQFF.

This clonotype has ten or more counts. The rearrangement uses TRBV28 and TRBJ2-2, with 8 nucleotides matching TRBD1. The CDR3 length is 17 residues. Germline assignment: CDR1 MDHEN and CDR2 SYDVKM. V lost 4 bases to trimming and J lost 0 bases; unmatched junction nucleotides: 7. This CDR3 is CASSSYRTGPNTGELFF. As DNA, the CDR3 is TGTGCCAGCAGTTCCTACCGGACAGGGCCGAACACCGGGGAGCTGTTTTTT.

This clonotype was seen many times. The chain is built from TRBV27 and TRBJ2-3; 8 nucleotides line up with TRBD1. CDR3 length: 15 amino acids. Germline V gene sequence: CDR1 MNHEY, CDR2 SMNVEV (reference sequence). The ends lost 8 bases at V and 1 base at J; junction bases unmatched: 8. Here the CDR3 reads CASGNRGSRTDTQYF. DNA of the CDR3: TGTGCCAGCGGAAACAGGGGGTCTCGCACAGATACGCAGTATTTT.

Many counts were recorded for this clonotype. This chain links TRBV29-1 with TRBJ2-7, with D possibly matching TRBD1 (5 bases). V lost 3 bases, J lost 7 bases, and 16 bases lay in between. The CDR3 length is 13 residues. Germline CDR1 is SQVTM and CDR2 is ANQGSEA. The CDR3 here is CSVEGSRAGEQYF. The CDR3, as DNA: TGCAGCGTTGAGGGGTCCAGGGCTGGGGAGCAGTACTTC.

This clonotype was seen ten or more times. The chain uses TRBV11-2 and TRBJ2-1; 11 nucleotides align to TRBD2. Germline V gives CDR1 SGHAT, CDR2 FQNNGV. The CDR3 contains 15 residues. With 0 bases clipped from V and 6 bases from J, the junction kept 1 base outside the gene matches. CDR3 bases: TGTGCCAGCAGCTTAGACGGGACTAGCGGCAATGAGCAGTTCTTC. It specifies CASSLDGTSGNEQFF.

This clonotype occurred many times. This chain connects TRBV30 to TRBJ2-3; 7 positions match TRBD2. V shed 3 bases and J 10 bases; nucleotides not matched to a gene: 4. This CDR3 has 11 residues. CDR1 is GTSNPN, CDR2 SVGIG, per germline (reference sequence). The CDR3 DNA is TGTGCCTGGAGGAGCGGGGCAGCGCAGTATTTT. Translated: CAWRSGAAQYF.

There are many counts of this clonotype. The chain has TRBV7-2 and TRBJ2-5; D is unclear. The CDR3 is made up of 14 amino acids. Germline-derived CDR1 and CDR2 are SGHTA and FQGNSA. V was pared by 0 bases and J by 4 bases, with 9 bases between. CDR3 loop: CASSLAHSSETQYF. The DNA for the CDR3 is TGTGCCAGCAGCTTAGCCCACAGTTCAGAGACCCAGTACTTC. The complete variable domain, with remaining parts taken from reference TRBV7-2 and TRBJ2-5, reads GAGVSQSPSNKVTEKGKDVELRCDPISGHTALYWYRQSLGQGLEFLIYFQGNSAPDKSGLPSDRFSAERTGGSVSTLTIQRTQQEDSAVYLCASSLAHSSETQYFGPGTRLLVL.

In its sample, this clonotype was seen many times. This sequence joins TRBV9 and TRBJ2-1, with 8 bases lining up with TRBD2. Germline V gene data show CDR1 as SGDLS and CDR2 as YYNGEE. The J segment lost 5 bases and the V segment lost 1 base, leaving 14 bases of the junction unmatched. This CDR3 comprises 18 residues. CDR3 nucleotide sequence: TGTGCCAGCAGCGTAAGCGGGGGCCACCTCGCTGAAGACAATGAGCAGTTCTTC. Its protein is CASSVSGGHLAEDNEQFF.

By sample fraction, this clonotype is medium-sized. J is TRBJ2-7 and V is TRBV5-1; D is unresolved. The CDR3 is made up of 12 amino acids. Trimming stripped 0 bases from V and 4 bases from J, with 5 bases between. Looked up from germline, CDR1 is SGHRS and CDR2 is YFSETQ. The CDR3 region is CASSLEGYEQYF. CDR3 coding DNA: TGCGCCAGCAGCTTGGAGGGATACGAGCAGTACTTC.

This clonotype was seen repeatedly, ten times or more. This chain connects TRBV9 to TRBJ2-3, with 8 positions matching TRBD1. Unmatched junction bases numbered 5, after V lost 3 bases and J lost 5 bases. From germline, CDR1 is SGDLS and CDR2 YYNGEE. CDR3 size: 14 residues. CDR3: CASSDGQGVDTQYF. The CDR3 nucleotides are TGTGCCAGCAGCGACGGACAGGGAGTAGATACGCAGTATTTT.

This clonotype has a count of ten or more. The V gene is TRBV12-3 or TRBV12-4, the J gene TRBJ1-6; D gene unclear. This CDR3 region has 15 residues. V was clipped by 3 bases and J by 5 bases, with 11 bases between them. CDR3 coding DNA: TGTGCCAGCAGTTTCGGCCAAGGTGATAATTCACCCCTCCACTTT. Amino acids: CASSFGQGDNSPLHF.

This clonotype showed up many times. The chain couples TRBV10-3 to TRBJ2-5; D assignment may be TRBD1 or TRBD2 (7 bases each). V lost 2 bases to trimming and J lost 2 bases, with 12 bases between them. From germline, CDR1 is ENHRY and CDR2 SYGVKD. This CDR3 has 15 amino acids. CDR3 amino acids: CAISEQGGAQETQYF. Here the CDR3 DNA reads TGTGCCATCAGTGAGCAGGGGGGGGCTCAAGAGACCCAGTACTTC.

This clonotype has ten or more counts. The genes are TRBV3-1 and TRBJ2-5, with TRBD2 identical over 8 bases. Germline CDR1 is LGHDT and CDR2 is YNNKEL (reference sequence). Trimming removed 1 base from V and 0 bases from J; junction bases left unmatched: 7. This CDR3 region has 17 residues. CDR3 in amino acids: CASSQGRGGPYQETQYF. CDR3 sequence (DNA): TGTGCCAGCAGCCAAGGTCGGGGGGGGCCCTACCAAGAGACCCAGTACTTC.